This TCR beta chain originates from a study of T cells in Graves' hyperthyroidism and ophthalmopathy. Germline V gene lookup returns CDR1 DFQATT and CDR2 SNEGSKA (reference sequence). This CDR3 is built from 14 residues. Trimming removed 0 bases from V and 4 bases from J, with 10 bases in between. Points on this clonotype: A much larger clonotype is one base distant, so this may be a read error.

TCR beta CDR3 region amplification was performed from RNA transcripts. The primer set for the first-round RT-PCR of the TCR CDR3 was HTBI. MiXCR was run by TCRdb on the multiplex PCR reads, yielding one entry per CDR3 protein. The data show about 480,000 distinct CDR3 sequences, roughly an eighth seen once. Patients were excluded because of uncontrolled infection, other autoimmune disease, pregnancy or lactation. Clinical symptoms, serum thyroxine and TRAb, thyroid ultrasound and orbital computed tomography were used for the diagnoses. The sequence was collected from a woman under 30 with Graves' hyperthyroidism. The chain is built from TRBV20-1 and TRBJ1-5, with D possibly matching TRBD1 (5 bases). The material sequenced was blood. CDR3 loop: CSARDPRENQPQHF. In DNA, the CDR3 is TGCAGTGCTAGAGATCCCAGGGAAAATCAGCCCCAGCATTTT.